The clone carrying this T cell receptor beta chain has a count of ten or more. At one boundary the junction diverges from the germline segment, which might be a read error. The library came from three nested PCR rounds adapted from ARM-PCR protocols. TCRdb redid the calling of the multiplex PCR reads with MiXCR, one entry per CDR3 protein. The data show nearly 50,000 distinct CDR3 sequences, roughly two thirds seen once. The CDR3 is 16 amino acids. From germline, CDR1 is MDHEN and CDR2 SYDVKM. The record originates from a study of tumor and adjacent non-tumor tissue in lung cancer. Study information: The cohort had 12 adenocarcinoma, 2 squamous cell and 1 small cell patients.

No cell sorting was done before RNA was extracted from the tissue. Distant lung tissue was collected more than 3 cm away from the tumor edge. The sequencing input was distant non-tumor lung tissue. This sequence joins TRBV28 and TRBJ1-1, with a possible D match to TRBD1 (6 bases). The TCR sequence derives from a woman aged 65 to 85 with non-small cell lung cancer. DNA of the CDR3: TGTGCCAGCAGTTTACTAAGATACAGGGACGGAACTGAAGCCTTCTTT. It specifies CASSLLRYRDGTEAFF.